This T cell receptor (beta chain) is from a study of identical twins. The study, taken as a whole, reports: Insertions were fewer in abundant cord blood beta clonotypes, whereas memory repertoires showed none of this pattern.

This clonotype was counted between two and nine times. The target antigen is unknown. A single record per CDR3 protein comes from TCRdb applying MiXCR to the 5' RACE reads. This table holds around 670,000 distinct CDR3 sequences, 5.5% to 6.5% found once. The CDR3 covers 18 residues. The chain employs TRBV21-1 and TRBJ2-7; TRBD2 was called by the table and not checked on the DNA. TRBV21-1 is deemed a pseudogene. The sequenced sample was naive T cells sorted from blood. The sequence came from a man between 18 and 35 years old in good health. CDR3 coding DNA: TGTGCCAGCAGCAAATCAGGTAAAGGTAAGGCGGGAGCCTACGAGCAGTACGTC. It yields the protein CASSKSGKGKAGAYEQYV.